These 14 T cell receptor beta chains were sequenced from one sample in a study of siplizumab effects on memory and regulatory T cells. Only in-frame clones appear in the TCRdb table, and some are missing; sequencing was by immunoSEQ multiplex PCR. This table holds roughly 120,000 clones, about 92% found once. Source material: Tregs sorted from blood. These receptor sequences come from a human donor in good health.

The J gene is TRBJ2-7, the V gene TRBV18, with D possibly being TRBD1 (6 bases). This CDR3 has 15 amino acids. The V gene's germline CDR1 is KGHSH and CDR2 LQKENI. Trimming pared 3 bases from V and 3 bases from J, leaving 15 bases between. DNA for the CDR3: TGTGCCAGCTCACCGCAGGGGAAGTTCGGCTACGAGCAGTACTTC. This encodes CASSPQGKFGYEQYF.

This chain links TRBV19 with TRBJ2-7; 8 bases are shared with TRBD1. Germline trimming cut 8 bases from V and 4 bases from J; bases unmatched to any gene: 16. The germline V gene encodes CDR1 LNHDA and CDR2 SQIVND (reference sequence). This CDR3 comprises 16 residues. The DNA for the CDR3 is TGTGCCAGTGCCGGGATAGGAGGGGACAGGCGGTACGAGCAGTACTTC. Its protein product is CASAGIGGDRRYEQYF.

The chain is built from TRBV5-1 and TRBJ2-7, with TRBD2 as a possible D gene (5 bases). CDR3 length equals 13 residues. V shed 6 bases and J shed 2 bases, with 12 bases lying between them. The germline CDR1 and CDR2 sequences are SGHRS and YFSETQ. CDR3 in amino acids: CASKLSGTYEQYF. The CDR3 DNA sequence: TGCGCCAGCAAACTGAGCGGAACCTACGAGCAGTACTTC.

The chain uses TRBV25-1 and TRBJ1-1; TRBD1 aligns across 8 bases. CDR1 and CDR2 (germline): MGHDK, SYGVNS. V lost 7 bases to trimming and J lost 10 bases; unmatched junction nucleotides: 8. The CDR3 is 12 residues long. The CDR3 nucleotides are TGTGCCAGCACCCGGGGAGGACAGGGAGCTTTCTTT. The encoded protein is CASTRGGQGAFF.

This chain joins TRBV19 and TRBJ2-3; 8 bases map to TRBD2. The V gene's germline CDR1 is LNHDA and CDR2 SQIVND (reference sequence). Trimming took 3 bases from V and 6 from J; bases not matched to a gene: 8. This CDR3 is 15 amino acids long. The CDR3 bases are TGTGCCAGTAGTATCGCCGGGAGGGCCCGGGATACGCAGTATTTT. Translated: CASSIAGRARDTQYF.

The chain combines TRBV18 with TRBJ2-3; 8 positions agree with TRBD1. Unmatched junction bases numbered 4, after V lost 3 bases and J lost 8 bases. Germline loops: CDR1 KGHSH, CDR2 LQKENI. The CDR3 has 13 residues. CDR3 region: CASSPLDRGTQYF. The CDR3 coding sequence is TGTGCCAGCTCACCTCTCGACAGGGGTACGCAGTATTTT.

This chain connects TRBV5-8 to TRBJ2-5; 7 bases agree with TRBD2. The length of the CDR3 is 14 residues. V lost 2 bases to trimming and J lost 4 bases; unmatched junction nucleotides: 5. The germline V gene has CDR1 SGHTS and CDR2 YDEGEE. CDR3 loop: CASSFSGLRETQYF. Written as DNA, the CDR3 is TGTGCCAGCAGCTTTAGCGGGTTGAGAGAGACCCAGTACTTC. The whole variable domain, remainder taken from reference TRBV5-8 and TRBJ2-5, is EAGVTQSPTHLIKTRGQQATLRCSPISGHTSVYWYQQALGLGLQFLLWYDEGEERNRGNFPPRFSGRQFPNYSSELNVNALELEDSALYLCASSFSGLRETQYFGPGTRLLVL.

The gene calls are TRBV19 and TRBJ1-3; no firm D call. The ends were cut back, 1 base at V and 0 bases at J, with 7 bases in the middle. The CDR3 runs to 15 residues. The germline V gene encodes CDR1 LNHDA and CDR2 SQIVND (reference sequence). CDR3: CASSIGQFSGNTIYF. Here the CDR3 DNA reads TGTGCCAGTAGTATAGGACAATTCTCTGGAAACACCATATATTTT.

CDR3 in amino acids: CASSTAGRWEQFF. CDR3 nucleotides: TGTGCCAGCAGCACGGCGGGACGGTGGGAGCAGTTCTTC. V usage is TRBV11-2 and J usage is TRBJ2-1; perhaps TRBD2 as D (6 bases). This CDR3 is 13 amino acids long. V was cut by 5 bases and J by 10 bases, with 15 bases left in between. CDR1 and CDR2 from the germline V gene are SGHAT and FQNNGV.

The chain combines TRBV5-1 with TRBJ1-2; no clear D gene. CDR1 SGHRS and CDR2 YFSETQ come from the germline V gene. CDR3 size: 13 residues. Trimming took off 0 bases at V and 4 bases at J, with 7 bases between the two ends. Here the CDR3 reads CASSLDGSYGYTF. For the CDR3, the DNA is TGCGCCAGCAGCTTGGATGGCAGCTATGGCTACACCTTC.

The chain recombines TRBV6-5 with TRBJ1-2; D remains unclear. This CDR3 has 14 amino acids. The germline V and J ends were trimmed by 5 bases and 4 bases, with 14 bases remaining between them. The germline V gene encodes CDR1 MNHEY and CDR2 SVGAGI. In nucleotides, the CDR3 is TGTGCCAGCAGTCTCCGGGCCTCTGGCTATGGCTACACCTTC. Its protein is CASSLRASGYGYTF.

CDR3 nucleotide sequence: TGTGCCTCCGGCAGGGGTTACAATGAGCAGTTCTTC. Translation gives CASGRGYNEQFF. The chain has TRBV30 and TRBJ2-1; tentatively, D is TRBD1 (6 bases). The germline V gene encodes CDR1 GTSNPN and CDR2 SVGIG (reference sequence). V was pared by 7 bases and J by 4 bases, with 11 bases between. The CDR3 extends over 12 amino acids.

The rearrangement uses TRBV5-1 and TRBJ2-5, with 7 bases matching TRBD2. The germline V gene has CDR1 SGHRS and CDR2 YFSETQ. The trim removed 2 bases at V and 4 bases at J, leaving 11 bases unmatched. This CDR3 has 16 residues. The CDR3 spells CASSLRGLVILETQYF. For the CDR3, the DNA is TGCGCCAGCAGCTTACGAGGACTAGTTATACTAGAGACCCAGTACTTC.

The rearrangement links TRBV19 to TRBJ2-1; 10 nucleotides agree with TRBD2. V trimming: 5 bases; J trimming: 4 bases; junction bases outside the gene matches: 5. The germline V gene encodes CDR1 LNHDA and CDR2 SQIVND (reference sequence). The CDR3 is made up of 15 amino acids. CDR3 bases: TGTGCCAGTAGTCGCACTAGCGGGGTTTACAATGAGCAGTTCTTC. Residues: CASSRTSGVYNEQFF.